These 4 T cell receptor beta chains were all obtained from the same sample, sequenced in a study of a mutant IDH1 vaccine in newly diagnosed glioma. Their antigen targets remain unknown. Clones were sequenced by immunoSEQ multiplex PCR, and TCRdb holds only the in-frame ones, with some missing. The sample has roughly 26,000 clones, approximately 87% seen once. Described time point: week 35, safety follow-up. Every vaccine dose comprised 300 ug of mutant IDH1 20-mer peptide plus topical imiquimod. Sequenced material: PBMCs, taken from a glioma patient whose treatment included an IDH1 peptide vaccine. The receptors were gathered from a man aged 30-40 years with glioma.

J is TRBJ1-2 and V is TRBV10-3; 7 positions match TRBD1. V shed 0 bases, J shed 3 bases, and the junction held 4 bases outside the gene matches. Germline V gene lookup returns CDR1 ENHRY and CDR2 SYGVKD. The CDR3 is 15 amino acids. CDR3 loop: CAISESTGEDYGYTF. CDR3 coding DNA: TGTGCCATCAGTGAGTCAACAGGGGAGGACTATGGCTACACCTTC.

This chain joins TRBV13 and TRBJ2-2; D gene ambiguous. Germline V gives CDR1 PRHDT, CDR2 FYEKMQ (reference sequence). Trimming cost V 2 bases and J 1 base, with 2 bases left between them. This CDR3 contains 13 residues. DNA for the CDR3: TGTGCCAGCAGCTTAAAGAACACCGGGGAGCTGTTTTTT. This encodes CASSLKNTGELFF.

The genes are TRBV4-3 and TRBJ2-7; TRBD1 matches at 11 bases. CDR3 length: 16 residues. The germline gives CDR1 LGHNA, CDR2 YSLEER. Losses at the gene ends were 0 bases for V and 6 bases for J; bases not matched to a gene: 7. The chain's CDR3 is CASSQDRTGGAAEQYF. DNA for the CDR3: TGCGCCAGCAGCCAAGATCGGACAGGGGGCGCGGCCGAGCAGTACTTC.

The chain combines TRBV30 with TRBJ2-1; TRBD1 aligns across 7 bases. CDR1 is GTSNPN and CDR2 is SVGIG in the germline V gene (reference sequence). After removal of 3 bases from V and 4 bases from J, the junction contained 6 bases not matched to a gene. The CDR3 consists of 14 residues. CDR3 in amino acids: CAWSPTGDYNEQFF. The CDR3 DNA follows: TGTGCCTGGAGCCCTACAGGGGATTACAATGAGCAGTTCTTC.